This T cell receptor (beta chain) was sequenced in a study of CD4 T cells in relation to SARS-CoV-2 and coronaviruses. Looking at the study overall: PBMCs were cultured with antigen for 10 days before TCR beta sequencing.

TCRdb's table, derived via immunoSEQ multiplex PCR, lists solely in-frame clones and lacks some. Of about 28,000 clones in the sample, more than 75% were seen once. This clone was picked up one time. What it binds is unknown. Trimming cost V 8 bases and J 1 base, with 17 bases left between them. The CDR3 length is 15 residues. The germline V gene encodes CDR1 MGHDK and CDR2 SYGVNS. Unexposed donor CD4+ T cells date from about 2011-2018, before the COVID-19 pandemic. CD4+ T cells were isolated from the cells after nine to eleven days of culture. As cell numbers allowed, unexposed-donor CD4+ T cells faced SARS-CoV-2 S/N and four cold-coronavirus spikes.

The chain is built from TRBV25-1 and TRBJ1-1, with D possibly TRBD1 on 6 matching bases. The clonotype originates from a human donor in good health. The sequencing input was CD4+ T cells from PBMCs, cultured in vitro. For the CDR3, the DNA is TGTGCCAGCGTCCTATCAGGACAGTCGAACACTGAAGCTTTCTTT. Its translation is CASVLSGQSNTEAFF.